This is a list of T cell receptor beta chains from one sample in a study of early T cells in non-severe SARS-CoV-2 infection. TCRdb recomputed calls from the 5' RACE reads with MiXCR, one row per CDR3 protein. The data contain approximately 65,000 distinct CDR3 sequences, over 10% of them seen just once; the ten biggest clones take up more than 3.5%. The sample comprised whole blood. These receptors all come from an adult who was a healthcare worker with PCR-confirmed SARS-CoV-2 infection or an uninfected control (not recorded which). Both conserved end residues are part of each CDR3. Fields, in order: clone size, D gene, V gene, J gene, CDR3 protein, CDR3 DNA. D genes are given only for firm matches. Size values are once, few and many counts, or a class for expanded clones, and some rows have none.

size: NA
D: TRBD1
V: TRBV27
J: TRBJ1-1
CDR3: CASSFRGWNTEAFF
DNA: TGTGCCAGCAGTTTCAGGGGGTGGAACACTGAAGCTTTCTTT

size: NA
D: NA
V: TRBV6-5
J: TRBJ1-1
CDR3: CASSLGPRQNTEAFF
DNA: TGTGCCAGCAGCCTAGGCCCCAGACAGAACACTGAAGCTTTCTTT

size: NA
D: TRBD2
V: TRBV20-1
J: TRBJ2-2
CDR3: CSASNPSGGLTGELFF
DNA: TGCAGTGCTAGCAATCCTAGCGGGGGGCTTACCGGGGAGCTGTTTTTT

size: NA
D: TRBD1
V: TRBV7-2
J: TRBJ2-1
CDR3: CASSPPGQRGDEQFF
DNA: TGTGCCAGCAGCCCTCCGGGACAGAGAGGGGATGAGCAGTTCTTC

size: NA
D: NA
V: TRBV15
J: TRBJ2-1
CDR3: CATSRVTDGPHQFF
DNA: TGTGCCACCAGCAGAGTTACGGACGGACCACACCAGTTCTTC

size: many
D: TRBD1
V: TRBV7-9
J: TRBJ1-2
CDR3: CASSSTGLYGYTF
DNA: TGTGCCAGCAGCTCGACAGGGCTCTATGGCTACACCTTC

size: few
D: NA
V: TRBV3-1
J: TRBJ1-2
CDR3: CASSYSRDYTF
DNA: TGTGCCAGCAGCTACTCACGGGACTACACCTTC

size: few
D: NA
V: TRBV20-1
J: TRBJ2-1
CDR3: CSLSPGGNEQFF
DNA: TGCAGCCTCTCGCCCGGGGGAAATGAGCAGTTCTTC

size: NA
D: NA
V: TRBV4-1
J: TRBJ1-6
CDR3: CASSPSRSYNSPLHF
DNA: TGCGCCAGCAGTCCCAGTCGCTCCTATAATTCACCCCTCCACTTT

size: many
D: NA
V: TRBV7-9
J: TRBJ1-6
CDR3: CASSRDNSPLHF
DNA: TGTGCCAGCAGCAGGGATAATTCACCCCTCCACTTT

size: few
D: TRBD1
V: TRBV12-3/TRBV12-4
J: TRBJ1-1
CDR3: CASSSPDREGTEAFF
DNA: TGTGCCAGCAGTTCCCCCGACAGGGAGGGCACTGAAGCTTTCTTT

size: NA
D: NA
V: TRBV7-3
J: TRBJ2-3
CDR3: CASSTGGVGGTDTQYF
DNA: TGTGCCAGCAGCACCGGGGGTGTGGGGGGCACAGATACGCAGTATTTT

size: few
D: NA
V: TRBV4-3
J: TRBJ1-2
CDR3: CASSQDPTGYGYTF
DNA: TGCGCCAGCAGCCAAGATCCCACAGGGTATGGCTACACCTTC

size: NA
D: NA
V: TRBV19
J: TRBJ2-5
CDR3: CASSNPETQYF
DNA: TGTGCCAGTAGTAATCCAGAGACCCAGTACTTC

size: NA
D: NA
V: TRBV11-3
J: TRBJ1-1
CDR3: CASSPEPEKEAFF
DNA: TGTGCCAGCAGCCCAGAGCCGGAGAAAGAAGCTTTCTTT

size: NA
D: NA
V: TRBV20-1
J: TRBJ2-1
CDR3: CSAMKGTSYNEQFF
DNA: TGCAGTGCTATGAAGGGCACCTCCTACAATGAGCAGTTCTTC

size: NA
D: NA
V: TRBV10-3
J: TRBJ1-6
CDR3: CAISEGRDSPLHF
DNA: TGTGCCATCAGTGAGGGACGGGATTCACCCCTCCACTTT

size: NA
D: NA
V: TRBV7-6
J: TRBJ2-3
CDR3: CASSLGRDGDTQYF
DNA: TGTGCCAGCAGCTTAGGCCGGGACGGGGATACGCAGTATTTT

size: NA
D: NA
V: TRBV12-3/TRBV12-4
J: TRBJ2-4
CDR3: CASSTMGAKNIQYF
DNA: TGTGCCAGCAGCACGATGGGGGCCAAAAACATTCAGTACTTC

size: many
D: NA
V: TRBV20-1
J: TRBJ2-3
CDR3: CSARWASSTDTQYF
DNA: TGCAGTGCTAGGTGGGCATCCAGCACAGATACGCAGTATTTT

size: NA
D: NA
V: TRBV12-3/TRBV12-4
J: TRBJ2-5
CDR3: CASSSLLRTQYF
DNA: TGTGCCAGCAGTTCCCTCCTGAGAACCCAGTACTTC

size: NA
D: NA
V: TRBV13
J: TRBJ2-1
CDR3: CASSFVGNEQFF
DNA: TGTGCCAGCAGCTTTGTTGGGAATGAGCAGTTCTTC

size: NA
D: NA
V: TRBV11-2
J: TRBJ2-1
CDR3: CASSHYTKVYNEQFF
DNA: TGTGCCAGCAGCCACTACACTAAGGTTTACAATGAGCAGTTCTTC

size: NA
D: NA
V: TRBV7-9
J: TRBJ1-1
CDR3: CASSFGGSDTEAFF
DNA: TGTGCCAGCAGCTTCGGGGGCTCGGACACTGAAGCTTTCTTT

size: NA
D: NA
V: TRBV7-2
J: TRBJ2-5
CDR3: CASSARTDFPYTQYF
DNA: TGTGCCAGCAGCGCTAGGACTGACTTCCCCTACACCCAGTACTTC

size: NA
D: NA
V: TRBV28
J: TRBJ2-1
CDR3: CATTSVWDEQFF
DNA: TGTGCCACCACCAGCGTTTGGGATGAGCAGTTCTTC

size: NA
D: NA
V: TRBV18
J: TRBJ2-3
CDR3: CVSSPQGTASTDTQYF
DNA: TGTGTCAGCTCACCCCAGGGGACTGCTAGCACAGATACGCAGTATTTT